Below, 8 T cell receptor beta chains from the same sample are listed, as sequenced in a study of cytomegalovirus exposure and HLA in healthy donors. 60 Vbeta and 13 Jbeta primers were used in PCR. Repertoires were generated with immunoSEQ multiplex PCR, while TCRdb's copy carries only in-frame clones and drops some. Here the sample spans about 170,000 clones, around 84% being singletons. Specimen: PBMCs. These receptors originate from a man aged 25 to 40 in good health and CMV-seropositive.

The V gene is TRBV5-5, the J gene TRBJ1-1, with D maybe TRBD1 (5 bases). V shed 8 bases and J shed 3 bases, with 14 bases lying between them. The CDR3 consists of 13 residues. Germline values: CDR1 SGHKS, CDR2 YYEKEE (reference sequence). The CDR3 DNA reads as TGTGCCAGTAACCAGGGAGGTGACACTGAAGCTTTCTTT. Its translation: CASNQGGDTEAFF.

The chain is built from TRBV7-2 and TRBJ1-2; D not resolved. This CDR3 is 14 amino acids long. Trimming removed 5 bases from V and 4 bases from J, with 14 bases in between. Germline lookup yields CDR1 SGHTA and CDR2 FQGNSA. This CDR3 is CASSPRAGFYGYTF. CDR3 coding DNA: TGTGCCAGCAGCCCAAGGGCGGGATTCTATGGCTACACCTTC.

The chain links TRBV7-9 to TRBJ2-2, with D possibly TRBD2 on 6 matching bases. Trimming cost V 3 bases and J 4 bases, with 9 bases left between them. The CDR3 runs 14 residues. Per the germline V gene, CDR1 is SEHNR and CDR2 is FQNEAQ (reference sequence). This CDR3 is CASSFTGVTGELFF. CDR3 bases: TGTGCCAGCAGCTTTACGGGAGTCACCGGGGAGCTGTTTTTT.

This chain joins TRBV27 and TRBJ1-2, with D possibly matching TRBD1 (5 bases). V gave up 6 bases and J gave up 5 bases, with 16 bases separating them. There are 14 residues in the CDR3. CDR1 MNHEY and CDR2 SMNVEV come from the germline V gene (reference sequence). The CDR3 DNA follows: TGTGCCAGCAGCCTTCAGGGAACCTTATATGGCTACACCTTC. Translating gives CASSLQGTLYGYTF.

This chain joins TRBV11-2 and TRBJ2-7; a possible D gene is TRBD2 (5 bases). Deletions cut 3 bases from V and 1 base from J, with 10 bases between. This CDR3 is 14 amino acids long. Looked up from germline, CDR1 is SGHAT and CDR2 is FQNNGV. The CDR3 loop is CASSFGVGSYEQYF. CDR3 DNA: TGTGCCAGCAGCTTCGGGGTCGGATCCTACGAGCAGTACTTC. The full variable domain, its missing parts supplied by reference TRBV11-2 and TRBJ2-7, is EAGVAQSPRYKIIEKRQSVAFWCNPISGHATLYWYQQILGQGPKLLIQFQNNGVVDDSQLPKDRFSAERLKGVDSTLKIQPAKLEDSAVYLCASSFGVGSYEQYFGPGTRLTVT.

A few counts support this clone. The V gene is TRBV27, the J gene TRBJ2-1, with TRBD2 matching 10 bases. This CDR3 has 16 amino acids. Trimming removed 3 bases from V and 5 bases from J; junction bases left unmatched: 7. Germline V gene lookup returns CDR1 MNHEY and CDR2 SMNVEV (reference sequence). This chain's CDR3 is CASSLLAGALNNEQFF. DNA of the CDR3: TGTGCCAGCAGTTTGCTAGCGGGGGCTTTGAACAATGAGCAGTTCTTC.

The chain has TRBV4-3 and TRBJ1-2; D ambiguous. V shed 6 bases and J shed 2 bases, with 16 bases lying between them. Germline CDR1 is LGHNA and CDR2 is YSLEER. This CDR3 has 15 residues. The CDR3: CASSIDRSLNYGYTF. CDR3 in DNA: TGCGCCAGCAGTATAGATCGGTCGCTCAACTATGGCTACACCTTC.

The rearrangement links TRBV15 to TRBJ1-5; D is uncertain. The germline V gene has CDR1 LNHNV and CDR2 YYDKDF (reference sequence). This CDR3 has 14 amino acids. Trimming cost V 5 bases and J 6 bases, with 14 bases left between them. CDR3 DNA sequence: TGTGCCACCAGCTTGGGAGGCGGCAGTCAGCCCCAGCATTTT. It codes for CATSLGGGSQPQHF.